The entry that follows covers one T cell receptor (beta chain) sequence. This entry comes from a study of shared clonotypes between healthy human individuals. The V end was cut by 8 bases, the J end by 6 bases, with 13 bases between. This CDR3 comprises 13 residues. CDR1 and CDR2 (germline): KGHSH, LQKENI. Splitting of each subset's genomic DNA was done evenly across several immunoSEQ plates. Here immunoSEQ multiplex PCR was the method, and the copy in TCRdb shows in-frame clones only, minus some. The table includes millions of clones, 95% detected once. The chain is built from TRBV18 and TRBJ1-4; D not resolved. Sequenced: naive CD4+ T cells sorted from blood. Subset denoted: CD45RA+ positively selected. The sequence came from a man aged 18 to 29 in good health. The DNA for the CDR3 is TGTGCCAGCGGTCTCGGACGGGATGAAAAACTGTTTTTT. Its translation: CASGLGRDEKLFF.